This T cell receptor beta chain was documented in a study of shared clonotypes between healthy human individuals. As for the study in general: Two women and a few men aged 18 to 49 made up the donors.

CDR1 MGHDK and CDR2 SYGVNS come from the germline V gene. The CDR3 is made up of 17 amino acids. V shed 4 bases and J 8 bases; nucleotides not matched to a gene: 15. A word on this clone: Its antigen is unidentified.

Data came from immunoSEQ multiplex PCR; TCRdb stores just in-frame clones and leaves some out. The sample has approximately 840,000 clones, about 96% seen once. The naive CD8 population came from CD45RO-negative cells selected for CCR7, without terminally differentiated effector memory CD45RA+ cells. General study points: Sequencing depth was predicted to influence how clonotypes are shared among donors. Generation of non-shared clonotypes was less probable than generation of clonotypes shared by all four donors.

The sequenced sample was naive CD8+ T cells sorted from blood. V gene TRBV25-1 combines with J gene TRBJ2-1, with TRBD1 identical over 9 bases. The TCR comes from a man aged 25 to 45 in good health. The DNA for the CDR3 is TGTGCCAGCAGTGTCACGGACAGGGGCCATAAATTCGATGAGCAGTTCTTC. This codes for CASSVTDRGHKFDEQFF. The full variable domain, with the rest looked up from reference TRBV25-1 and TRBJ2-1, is EADIYQTPRYLVIGTGKKITLECSQTMGHDKMYWYQQDPGMELHLIHYSYGVNSTEKGDLSSESTVSRIRTEHFPLTLESARPSHTSQYLCASSVTDRGHKFDEQFFGPGTRLTVL.